One sample yielded the 17 T cell receptor beta chains listed below, sequenced in a study of T cells expressing NK-cell markers. TCRdb reprocessed the 5' RACE reads and keeps a single row for each CDR3 protein, giving no DNA. This sample lists around 470,000 distinct CDR3 sequences; its ten largest clones have 1.4%. Sequencing was performed on blood T cells: a sorted CD56 or NKG2C T cell subset, CD4+ or CD8+ T cells, or bulk PBMC T cells (not recorded which). These receptors came from a woman aged 50 to 60 in good health.

The rearrangement joins TRBV6-2 or TRBV6-3 to TRBJ2-3; the D call of TRBD1 rests on TCRdb alone, since no DNA is present to check it. The CDR3 is 15 amino acids. CDR1 MNHEY and CDR2 SVGEGT come from the germline V gene. The CDR3 is CASSYSNRHRDTQYF.

The rearrangement joins TRBV5-1 to TRBJ1-4; TCRdb lists TRBD1, though no DNA is available to test this call. The CDR3 runs to 18 residues. CDR1 SGHRS and CDR2 YFSETQ come from the germline V gene. CDR3 amino acids: CASSLGPWGRVNDEKLFF.

The gene calls are TRBV15 and TRBJ1-1. This CDR3 spans 12 amino acids. Germline V gene data show CDR1 as LNHNV and CDR2 as YYDKDF (reference sequence). The chain's CDR3 is CATRQGDGEAFF.

The CDR3 spells CASSSGLVRFF. This sequence joins TRBV5-1 and TRBJ2-1; the D call of TRBD2 rests on TCRdb alone, since no DNA is present to check it. CDR1 SGHRS and CDR2 YFSETQ come from the germline V gene. The CDR3 contains 11 residues.

The chain carries TRBV2 and TRBJ2-7; TCRdb names TRBD1, which stays unverified in the absence of DNA. The CDR3 extends over 13 amino acids. The germline V gene encodes CDR1 SNHLY and CDR2 FYNNEI. CDR3 residues: CASSDRVPNEQYF.

The chain recombines TRBV5-1 with TRBJ2-7; the D gene TCRdb calls, TRBD2, cannot be checked with no DNA. The germline CDR1 and CDR2 sequences are SGHRS and YFSETQ. There are 20 residues in the CDR3. The CDR3 region is CASSRTGGKGLAGDSYEQYF.

The chain recombines TRBV5-1 with TRBJ2-7; TCRdb's assignment of TRBD2 cannot be checked, as there is no DNA. Looked up from germline, CDR1 is SGHRS and CDR2 is YFSETQ. The CDR3 sequence is 18 residues long. CDR3 region: CASSLEDSHKAQTYEQYF.

The V call is TRBV4-1, the J call TRBJ1-3; TCRdb's D call of TRBD1 is untestable without DNA. Germline CDR1 is MGHRA and CDR2 is YSYEKL. This CDR3 is 19 amino acids long. The chain's CDR3 is CASSQGLLVQGSSGNTIYF.

V gene TRBV24-1 combines with J gene TRBJ1-1; no DNA is available, so the TRBD1 call from TCRdb remains unchecked. Germline CDR1 reads KGHDR; CDR2 reads SFDVKD. The CDR3 contains 14 residues. The CDR3 reads CATSGGRGGTEAFF.

The rearrangement uses TRBV2 and TRBJ1-1; TCRdb's D gene call, TRBD1, goes unchecked for lack of DNA. The germline V gene encodes CDR1 SNHLY and CDR2 FYNNEI. This CDR3 has 15 residues. The CDR3 is CASSSPRTGPFWAFF.

The rearrangement uses TRBV30 and TRBJ2-1. The V gene's germline CDR1 is GTSNPN and CDR2 SVGIG (reference sequence). The CDR3 sequence is 12 residues long. The CDR3 sequence is CAWSSLLDEQFF.

This CDR3 reads CASRAQLVANEKLFF. The V call is TRBV5-1, the J call TRBJ1-4. This CDR3 is built from 15 residues. CDR1 and CDR2 (germline): SGHRS, YFSETQ.

The chain combines TRBV5-1 with TRBJ2-2; TCRdb's assignment of TRBD1 cannot be checked, as there is no DNA. The CDR3 consists of 17 residues. Per the germline V gene, CDR1 is SGHRS and CDR2 is YFSETQ. The CDR3 protein is CASSPFFGTDFTGELFF.

The chain has TRBV5-1 and TRBJ2-3; TCRdb names TRBD2, which stays unverified in the absence of DNA. Germline V gene lookup returns CDR1 SGHRS and CDR2 YFSETQ. This CDR3 contains 14 residues. This CDR3 reads CASRAGGTADTQYF.

The chain links TRBV5-1 to TRBJ1-5; the TRBD1 assignment by TCRdb is unverifiable without DNA. CDR1 is SGHRS and CDR2 is YFSETQ in the germline V gene. CDR3 size: 15 residues. The CDR3 loop is CASSPGGASNQPQHF.

The chain has TRBV5-1 and TRBJ2-3; the TCRdb D gene call, TRBD1, has no DNA to confirm it. Germline CDR1 SGHRS, CDR2 YFSETQ. This CDR3 contains 12 residues. CDR3 sequence: CASHLDRGSQYF.

The chain carries TRBV6-6 and TRBJ2-3. CDR1 is MNHNY and CDR2 is SVGAGI in the germline V gene (reference sequence). This CDR3 contains 15 residues. CDR3 protein: CASSYSMFNTDTQYF.